The 30 T cell receptor beta chains listed next were all sequenced from one sample in a study of beta chain features in type 1 diabetes. Study outcomes and limitations: People with Type 1 diabetes carried modestly yet significantly shorter TCRB CDR3s in all four CD4+ subsets.

The authors reverse transcribed all of the isolated RNA, so sequencing captured expressed TCRB transcripts. Measured with immunoSEQ multiplex PCR; TCRdb has only the in-frame clones, and not every one. The repertoire consists of 280,000 or so clones, with 15% occurring once and the leading ten covering approximately 0.015%. Their cognate antigens are unknown. The specimen sequenced was naive CD4+ T cells from blood. These receptors originate from a man in his late teens or twenties with type 1 diabetes.

The gene calls are TRBV14 and TRBJ2-1, with TRBD2 identical over 13 bases. Germline V gene lookup returns CDR1 SGHDN and CDR2 FVKESK. This CDR3 contains 16 residues. J lost 9 bases, V lost 3 bases, and 8 bases had no gene match. Written as DNA, the CDR3 is TGTGCCAGCAGCCAGTACACTAGCGGGAGGGTACGTGAGCAGTTCTTC. This translates into CASSQYTSGRVREQFF.

This clone has a handful of counts. The rearrangement links TRBV25-1 to TRBJ2-5; D ambiguous. V lost 2 bases and J lost 8, with 6 bases in between. The germline CDR1 and CDR2 sequences are MGHDK and SYGVNS. The CDR3 runs 11 residues. The CDR3 DNA sequence: TGTGCCAGCAGTGAACGCTACACCCAGTACTTC. It yields the protein CASSERYTQYF.

The rearrangement uses TRBV2 and TRBJ1-1; D gene ambiguous. Trimming pared 3 bases from V and 7 bases from J, leaving 12 bases between. The CDR3 consists of 13 residues. Germline lookup yields CDR1 SNHLY and CDR2 FYNNEI. The CDR3: CASSDLVGREAFF. CDR3 nucleotide sequence: TGTGCCAGCAGTGACTTGGTCGGTCGTGAAGCTTTCTTT.

The chain couples TRBV18 to TRBJ2-3; D is possibly TRBD2 (6 bases). This CDR3 has 16 residues. Germline lookup yields CDR1 KGHSH and CDR2 LQKENI. Trimming left V 2 bases short and J 1 base short, with 13 bases between. The CDR3 DNA is TGTGCCAGCTCACCAACCGCCGGGGGAGGCACAGATACGCAGTATTTT. Translated: CASSPTAGGGTDTQYF.

The chain is built from TRBV5-1 and TRBJ1-2; unclear D gene. Germline V gives CDR1 SGHRS, CDR2 YFSETQ. Trimming cost V 0 bases and J 8 bases, with 20 bases left between them. The CDR3 is made up of 16 amino acids. CDR3 sequence reads: CASSLAQSFMAFGYTF. For the CDR3, the DNA is TGCGCCAGCAGCTTGGCCCAGTCTTTTATGGCTTTCGGCTACACCTTC.

In DNA, the CDR3 is TGTGCCAGCAGTTCAGGACACGGAATAACAGCTTTCTTT. It encodes CASSSGHGITAFF. V and J are TRBV27 and TRBJ1-1; D perhaps matches TRBD1 (5 bases). Germline CDR1 and CDR2: MNHEY and SMNVEV (reference sequence). This CDR3 has 13 amino acids. The ends were cut back, 4 bases at V and 10 bases at J, with 16 bases in the middle.

V usage is TRBV28 and J usage is TRBJ2-7; D is unresolved. Germline V gives CDR1 MDHEN, CDR2 SYDVKM. The CDR3 is made up of 10 amino acids. V was cut by 6 bases and J by 9 bases, with 9 bases left in between. In DNA, the CDR3 is TGTGCCAGCAGCCGAGATGGGCAGTACTTC. Encoded protein: CASSRDGQYF.

The rearrangement links TRBV7-2 to TRBJ2-7, with 10 bases identical to TRBD2. The CDR3 spans 16 residues. The V gene's germline CDR1 is SGHTA and CDR2 FQGNSA. V shed 4 bases and J 6 bases; nucleotides not matched to a gene: 12. The chain's CDR3 is CASSSSSSSGSPEQYF. The DNA of the CDR3 is TGTGCCAGCAGCTCAAGTTCCTCTAGCGGGAGCCCCGAGCAGTACTTC.

This rearrangement joins TRBV11-1 to TRBJ2-6; the match to TRBD2 covers 16 bases. Per germline, CDR1 SGHAT and CDR2 FQDESV (reference sequence). Germline trimming cut 5 bases from V and 1 base from J; bases unmatched to any gene: 5. This CDR3 has 19 amino acids. The CDR3 DNA follows: TGTGCCAGCAGCACGGGACTAGCGGGAGGGACATCTGGGGCCAACGTCCTGACTTTC. Protein sequence: CASSTGLAGGTSGANVLTF.

The chain uses TRBV29-1 and TRBJ1-6, with D hard to call. This CDR3 region has 12 residues. Germline V gene data show CDR1 as SQVTM and CDR2 as ANQGSEA. The ends were cut back, 0 bases at V and 14 bases at J, with 11 bases in the middle. The CDR3 DNA follows: TGCAGCGTTGAAGAGGCAGGTCGCACCCTCCACTTT. Amino acids: CSVEEAGRTLHF.

The rearrangement joins TRBV9 to TRBJ1-6; 8 positions match TRBD1. The CDR3 length is 15 residues. The trim removed 0 bases at V and 7 bases at J, leaving 3 bases unmatched. The germline V gene has CDR1 SGDLS and CDR2 YYNGEE. The CDR3 coding sequence is TGTGCCAGCAGCGTAGCTCCAGGGGGCAATTCACCCCTCCACTTT. It is translated as CASSVAPGGNSPLHF.

This clone was counted between two and nine times. The gene calls are TRBV4-1 and TRBJ2-5; the D is unclear. The V gene lost 2 bases and the J gene lost 5 bases, with 6 bases spanning the gap. CDR1 is MGHRA, CDR2 YSYEKL, per germline. The CDR3 loop spans 12 amino acids. The CDR3 region is CASSQPLETQYF. The CDR3 DNA follows: TGCGCCAGCAGCCAACCCCTTGAGACCCAGTACTTC.

This rearrangement joins TRBV6-7 to TRBJ2-7; 8 nucleotides line up with TRBD1. TRBV6-7 is marked as an open reading frame, function uncertain. This CDR3 comprises 15 residues. Unmatched junction bases numbered 9, after V lost 2 bases and J lost 6 bases. This chain's CDR3 is CASSYRRGLLREQYF. CDR3 coding DNA: TGTGCCAGCAGTTACCGCAGGGGGCTACTACGCGAGCAGTACTTC.

V and J are TRBV6-1 and TRBJ2-7; D may be TRBD1 (6 bases). Germline CDR1 is MNHNS and CDR2 is SASEGT. The CDR3 is made up of 12 amino acids. Trimming took off 9 bases at V and 4 bases at J, with 13 bases between the two ends. The CDR3 protein is CASVGTWYEQYF. CDR3 sequence (DNA): TGTGCCAGTGTCGGGACATGGTACGAGCAGTACTTC.

This clone turned up a few times. The chain links TRBV6-5 to TRBJ2-5; TRBD2 is a possible D gene (5 bases). Germline loops: CDR1 MNHEY, CDR2 SVGAGI. The CDR3 has 14 residues. With 0 bases removed from V and 5 bases from J, the gap between germline ends came to 10 bases. The CDR3 coding sequence is TGTGCCAGCAGTTACTCAGAGGGATGGGAGACCCAGTACTTC. As protein: CASSYSEGWETQYF.

The V and J genes are TRBV2 and TRBJ1-4; D not certain. The CDR3 is 13 residues long. V shed 6 bases and J shed 5 bases, with 10 bases lying between them. CDR1 is SNHLY, CDR2 FYNNEI, per germline. Written as DNA, the CDR3 is TGTGCCAGCAGCGCGATGAGGAATGAAAAACTGTTTTTT. Translated: CASSAMRNEKLFF.

The J gene is TRBJ2-5, the V gene TRBV28, with D possibly being TRBD1 (5 bases). Trimming stripped 7 bases from V and 4 bases from J, with 16 bases between. The CDR3 covers 14 residues. Germline V lookup: CDR1 MDHEN, CDR2 SYDVKM. CDR3 in amino acids: CASTPHRHSETQYF. The CDR3 DNA reads TGTGCCAGCACCCCCCACAGGCACTCAGAGACCCAGTACTTC. Filled out from reference TRBV28 and TRBJ2-5, the complete variable domain reads DVKVTQSSRYLVKRTGEKVFLECVQDMDHENMFWYRQDPGLGLRLIYFSYDVKMKEKGDIPEGYSVSREKKERFSLILESASTNQTSMYLCASTPHRHSETQYFGPGTRLLVL.

This chain links TRBV10-3 with TRBJ2-7; D might be TRBD1 (6 bases). V lost 6 bases, J lost 0 bases, and 12 bases lay in between. The CDR3 is 14 residues long. Per the germline V gene, CDR1 is ENHRY and CDR2 is SYGVKD. CDR3 protein: CAIRGDTISYEQYF. The CDR3 DNA sequence: TGTGCCATCAGGGGGGACACAATCTCCTACGAGCAGTACTTC.

This clone was detected only a few times. The chain is built from TRBV19 and TRBJ2-4; 9 nucleotides agree with TRBD2. Germline CDR1 is LNHDA and CDR2 is SQIVND (reference sequence). The CDR3 length is 16 residues. The ends lost 5 bases at V and 5 bases at J; junction bases unmatched: 10. CDR3 protein: CASSSLFAGGQNIQYF. The CDR3 DNA follows: TGTGCCAGTAGTTCCCTCTTCGCGGGAGGGCAAAACATTCAGTACTTC. The full variable domain, with the rest looked up from reference TRBV19 and TRBJ2-4, is DGGITQSPKYLFRKEGQNVTLSCEQNLNHDAMYWYRQDPGQGLRLIYYSQIVNDFQKGDIAEGYSVSREKKESFPLTVTSAQKNPTAFYLCASSSLFAGGQNIQYFGAGTRLSVL.

This chain connects TRBV5-1 to TRBJ2-1, with a weak D call TRBD1 (6 bases). CDR1 and CDR2 (germline): SGHRS, YFSETQ. V gave up 2 bases and J gave up 1 base, with 10 bases separating them. The CDR3 is made up of 15 amino acids. The CDR3 loop reads CASSLRGLSYNEQFF. CDR3 coding DNA: TGCGCCAGCAGCTTAAGGGGGTTGTCCTACAATGAGCAGTTCTTC.

This clone was observed a handful of times. The V call is TRBV21-1, the J call TRBJ2-7; the table's D call TRBD1 went unverified against the DNA. TRBV21-1 is deemed a pseudogene. There are 10 residues in the CDR3. The CDR3 sequence: CASFPYEQYF. The CDR3 bases are TGTGCCAGCTTTCCATACGAGCAGTACTTC.

This clone is a singleton in its sample. The gene calls are TRBV5-5 and TRBJ2-5, with 8 bases aligning to TRBD1. The CDR3 is 14 amino acids. From germline, CDR1 is SGHKS and CDR2 YYEKEE (reference sequence). V lost 4 bases to trimming and J lost 5 bases; unmatched junction nucleotides: 7. In DNA, the CDR3 is TGTGCCAGCAGCCGTGACAGGGGCGGGGAGACCCAGTACTTC. It yields the protein CASSRDRGGETQYF.

This clone was observed a handful of times. The chain carries TRBV28 and TRBJ2-7; unclear D gene. CDR1 MDHEN and CDR2 SYDVKM come from the germline V gene. The CDR3 sequence is 16 residues long. V was trimmed by 1 base and J by 2 bases, leaving 15 bases between them. The CDR3: CASSLYKPRSTYEQYF. The CDR3 DNA is TGTGCCAGCAGTTTATACAAACCGAGGAGCACCTACGAGCAGTACTTC.

This clone was detected only a few times. DNA of the CDR3: TGTGCCAGCAGTTTAAGAGGAGGCGCTGGCACAGATACGCAGTATTTT. It translates to CASSLRGGAGTDTQYF. This chain joins TRBV28 and TRBJ2-3, with a possible D match to TRBD2 (5 bases). Germline CDR1 reads MDHEN; CDR2 reads SYDVKM. The CDR3 length is 16 residues. Trimming left V 2 bases short and J 1 base short, with 13 bases between.

A few counts support this clone. The chain combines TRBV15 with TRBJ1-4; D is uncertain. Germline V gene sequence: CDR1 LNHNV, CDR2 YYDKDF (reference sequence). V was clipped by 0 bases and J by 4 bases, with 15 bases between them. The CDR3 is 17 residues long. The CDR3 protein is CATSRDIRGALNEKLFF. The CDR3 nucleotides read TGTGCCACCAGCAGAGATATACGCGGCGCCCTTAATGAAAAACTGTTTTTT.

On this clone: Different DNA sequences within this sample yield the same CDR3. The chain couples TRBV30 to TRBJ2-1, with TRBD2 matching 10 bases. There are 15 residues in the CDR3. J lost 6 bases, V lost 5 bases, and 10 bases had no gene match. Germline loops: CDR1 GTSNPN, CDR2 SVGIG (reference sequence). CDR3 residues: CAWSLAGVRGNEQFF. In DNA form, the CDR3 reads TGTGCCTGGTCCCTAGCGGGAGTCCGAGGCAATGAGCAGTTCTTC.

V and J are TRBV30 and TRBJ1-4, with TRBD1 as a possible D gene (5 bases). Trimming cost V 3 bases and J 4 bases, with 12 bases left between them. The CDR3 loop spans 14 amino acids. CDR1 is GTSNPN, CDR2 SVGIG, per germline (reference sequence). The CDR3 DNA follows: TGTGCCTGGAGCCGCCGGGACTATAATGAAAAACTGTTTTTT. Amino acid sequence: CAWSRRDYNEKLFF. The whole variable domain, remainder taken from reference TRBV30 and TRBJ1-4, is SQTIHQWPATLVQPVGSPLSLECTVEGTSNPNLYWYRQAAGRGLQLLFYSVGIGQISSEVPQNLSASRPQDRQFILSSKKLLLSDSGFYLCAWSRRDYNEKLFFGSGTQLSVL.

Written as DNA, the CDR3 is TGTGCCAGCAGCTCCGCTGGGGCAGGGGCGGGTACCCTCCACTTT. Protein: CASSSAGAGAGTLHF. The chain has TRBV6-5 and TRBJ1-6; possible D gene TRBD1, 6 bases. The CDR3 has 15 amino acids. From germline, CDR1 is MNHEY and CDR2 SVGAGI. V shed 6 bases and J shed 14 bases, with 23 bases lying between them.

This clone turned up a few times. The chain links TRBV2 to TRBJ2-3, with D maybe TRBD1 (5 bases). The CDR3 is 15 amino acids. Between the trimmed V and J ends, which lost 4 bases and 2 bases, there was a span of 13 bases. Germline CDR1 is SNHLY and CDR2 is FYNNEI. For the CDR3, the DNA is TGTGCCAGCAGTGTTCGAGACAGTTTCACAGATACGCAGTATTTT. Its protein product is CASSVRDSFTDTQYF.

The table lists this clone with a few counts. The genes are TRBV7-8 and TRBJ2-5; tentatively, D is TRBD2 (5 bases). Germline values: CDR1 SGHVS, CDR2 FQNEAQ. The CDR3 is 16 amino acids. Trimming cost V 0 bases and J 4 bases, with 15 bases left between them. The DNA of the CDR3 is TGTGCCAGCAGCTTAGCGGGAGTCGTGGGAGCAGAGACCCAGTACTTC. This gives the protein CASSLAGVVGAETQYF.